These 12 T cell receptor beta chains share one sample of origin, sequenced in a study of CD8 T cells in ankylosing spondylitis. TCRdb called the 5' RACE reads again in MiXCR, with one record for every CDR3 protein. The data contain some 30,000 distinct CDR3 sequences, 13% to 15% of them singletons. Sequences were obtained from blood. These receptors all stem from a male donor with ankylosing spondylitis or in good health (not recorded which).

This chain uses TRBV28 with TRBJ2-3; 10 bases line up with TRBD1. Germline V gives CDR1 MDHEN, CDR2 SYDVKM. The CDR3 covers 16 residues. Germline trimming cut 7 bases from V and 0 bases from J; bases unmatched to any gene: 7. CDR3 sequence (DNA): TGTGCCAGCACCAGCCGGGACAGGGGCAGCACAGATACGCAGTATTTT. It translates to CASTSRDRGSTDTQYF.

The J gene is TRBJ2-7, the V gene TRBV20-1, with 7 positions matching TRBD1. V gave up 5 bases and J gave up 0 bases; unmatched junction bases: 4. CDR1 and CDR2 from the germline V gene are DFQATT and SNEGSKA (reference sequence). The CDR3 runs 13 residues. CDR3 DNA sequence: TGCAGTGCTTCCAGGGGGAGCTCCTACGAGCAGTACTTC. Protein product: CSASRGSSYEQYF.

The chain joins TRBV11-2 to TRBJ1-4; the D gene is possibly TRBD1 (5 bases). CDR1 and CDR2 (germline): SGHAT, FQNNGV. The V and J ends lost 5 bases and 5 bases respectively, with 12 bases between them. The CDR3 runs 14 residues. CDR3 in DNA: TGTGCCAGCAGCCACGGGACCGTGAATGAAAAACTGTTTTTT. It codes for CASSHGTVNEKLFF. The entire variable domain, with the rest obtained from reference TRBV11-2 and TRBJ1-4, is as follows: EAGVAQSPRYKIIEKRQSVAFWCNPISGHATLYWYQQILGQGPKLLIQFQNNGVVDDSQLPKDRFSAERLKGVDSTLKIQPAKLEDSAVYLCASSHGTVNEKLFFGSGTQLSVL.

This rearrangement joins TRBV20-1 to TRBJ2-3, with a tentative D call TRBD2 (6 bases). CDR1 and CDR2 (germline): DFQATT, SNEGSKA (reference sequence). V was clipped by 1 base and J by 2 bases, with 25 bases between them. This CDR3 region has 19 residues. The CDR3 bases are TGCAGTGCTAGAGGGAGGCGGGGAGGTTTGGGGTCGCACACAGATACGCAGTATTTT. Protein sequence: CSARGRRGGLGSHTDTQYF.

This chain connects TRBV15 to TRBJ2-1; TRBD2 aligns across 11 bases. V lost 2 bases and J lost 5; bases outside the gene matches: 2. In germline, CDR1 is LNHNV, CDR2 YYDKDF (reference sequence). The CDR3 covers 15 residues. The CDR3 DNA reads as TGTGCCACCAGCAGACTGGGACTAGCGGACAATGAGCAGTTCTTC. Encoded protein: CATSRLGLADNEQFF.

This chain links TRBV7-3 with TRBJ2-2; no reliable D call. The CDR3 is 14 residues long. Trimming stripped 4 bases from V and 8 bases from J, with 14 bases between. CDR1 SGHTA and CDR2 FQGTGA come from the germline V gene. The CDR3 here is CASSSNPWAGELFF. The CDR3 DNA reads TGTGCCAGCAGCTCCAACCCCTGGGCGGGGGAGCTGTTTTTT.

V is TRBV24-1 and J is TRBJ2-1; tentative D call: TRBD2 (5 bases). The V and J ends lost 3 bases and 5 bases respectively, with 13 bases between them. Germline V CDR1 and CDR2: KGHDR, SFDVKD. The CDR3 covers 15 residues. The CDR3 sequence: CATSDRWTFHNEQFF. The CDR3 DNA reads TGTGCCACCAGTGATAGGTGGACTTTCCACAATGAGCAGTTCTTC.

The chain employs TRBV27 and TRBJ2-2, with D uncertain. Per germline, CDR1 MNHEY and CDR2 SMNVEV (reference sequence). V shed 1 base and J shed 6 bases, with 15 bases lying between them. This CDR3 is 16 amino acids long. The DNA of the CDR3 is TGTGCCAGCAGTTTATTGAGTGCGGTAGGCGCCGGGGAGCTGTTTTTT. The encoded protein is CASSLLSAVGAGELFF.

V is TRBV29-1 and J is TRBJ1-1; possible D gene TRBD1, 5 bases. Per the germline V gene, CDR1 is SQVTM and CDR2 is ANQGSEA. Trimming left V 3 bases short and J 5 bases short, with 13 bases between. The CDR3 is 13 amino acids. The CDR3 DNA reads TGCAGCGTTGAGGGGGAGGCTGAAACTGAAGCTTTCTTT. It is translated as CSVEGEAETEAFF.

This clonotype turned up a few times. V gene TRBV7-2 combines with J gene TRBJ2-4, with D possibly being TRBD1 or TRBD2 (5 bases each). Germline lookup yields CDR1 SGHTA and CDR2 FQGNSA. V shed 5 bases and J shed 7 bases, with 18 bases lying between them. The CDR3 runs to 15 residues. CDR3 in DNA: TGTGCCAGCAGCCCCGGGCCCGGGGCCGCGAACATTCAGTACTTC. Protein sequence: CASSPGPGAANIQYF.

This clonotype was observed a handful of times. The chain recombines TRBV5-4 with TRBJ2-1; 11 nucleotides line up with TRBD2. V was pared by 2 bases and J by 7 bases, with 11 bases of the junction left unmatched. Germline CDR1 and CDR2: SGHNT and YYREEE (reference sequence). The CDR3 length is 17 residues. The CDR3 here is CASSFGPLAGVGNEQFF. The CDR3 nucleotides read TGTGCCAGCAGCTTTGGTCCACTAGCGGGAGTTGGGAATGAGCAGTTCTTC.

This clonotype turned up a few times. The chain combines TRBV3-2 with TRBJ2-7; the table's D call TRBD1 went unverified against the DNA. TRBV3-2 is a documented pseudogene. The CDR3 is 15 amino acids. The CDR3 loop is CASNPQNRVYREQYV. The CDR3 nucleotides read TGTGCCAGCAACCCTCAGAACAGGGTGTATCGCGAGCAGTACGTC.